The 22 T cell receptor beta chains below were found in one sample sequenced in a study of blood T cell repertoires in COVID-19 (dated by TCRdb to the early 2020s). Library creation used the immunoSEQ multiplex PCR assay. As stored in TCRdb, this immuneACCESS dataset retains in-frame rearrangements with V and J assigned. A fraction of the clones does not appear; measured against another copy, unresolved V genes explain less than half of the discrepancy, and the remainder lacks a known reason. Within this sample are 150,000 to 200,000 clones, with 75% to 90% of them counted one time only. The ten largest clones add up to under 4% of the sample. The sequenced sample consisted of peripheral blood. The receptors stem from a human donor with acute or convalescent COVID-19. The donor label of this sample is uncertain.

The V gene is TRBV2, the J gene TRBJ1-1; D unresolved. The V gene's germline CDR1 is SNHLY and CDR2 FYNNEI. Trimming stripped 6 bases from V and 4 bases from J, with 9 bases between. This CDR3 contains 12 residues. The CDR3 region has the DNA TGTGCCAGCAGAGCGCAGCGCACTGAAGCTTTCTTT. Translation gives CASRAQRTEAFF.

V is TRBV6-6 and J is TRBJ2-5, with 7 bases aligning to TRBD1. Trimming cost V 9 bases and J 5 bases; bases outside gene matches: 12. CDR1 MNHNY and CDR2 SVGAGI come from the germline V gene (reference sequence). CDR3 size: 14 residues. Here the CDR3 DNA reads TGTGCCAGTTATTACGACAGGGCTTTGGAGACCCAGTACTTC. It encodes CASYYDRALETQYF.

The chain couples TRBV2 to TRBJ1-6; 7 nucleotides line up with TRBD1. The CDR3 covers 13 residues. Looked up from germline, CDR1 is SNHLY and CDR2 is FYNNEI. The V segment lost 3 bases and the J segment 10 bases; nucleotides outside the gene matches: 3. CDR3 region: CASSDTGVSPLHF. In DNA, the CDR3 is TGTGCCAGCAGTGATACAGGGGTCTCACCCCTCCACTTT. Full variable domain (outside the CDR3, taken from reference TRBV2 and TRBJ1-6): EPEVTQTPSHQVTQMGQEVILRCVPISNHLYFYWYRQILGQKVEFLVSFYNNEISEKSEIFDDQFSVERPDGSNFTLKIRSTKLEDSAMYFCASSDTGVSPLHFGNGTRLTVT.

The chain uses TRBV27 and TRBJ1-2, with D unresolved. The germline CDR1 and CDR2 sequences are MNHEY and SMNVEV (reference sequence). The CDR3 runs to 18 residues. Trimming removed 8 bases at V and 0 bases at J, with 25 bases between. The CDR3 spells CASLPRKLPGISNYGYTF. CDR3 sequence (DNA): TGTGCCAGCCTTCCTCGGAAACTCCCGGGTATTTCTAACTATGGCTACACCTTC.

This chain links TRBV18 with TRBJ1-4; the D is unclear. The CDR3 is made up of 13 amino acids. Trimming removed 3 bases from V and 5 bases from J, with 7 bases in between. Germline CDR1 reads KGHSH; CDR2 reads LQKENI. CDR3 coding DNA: TGTGCCAGCTCACCTGGTGAGAATGAAAAACTGTTTTTT. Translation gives CASSPGENEKLFF.

The CDR3 nucleotides read TGTGCCAGCAGCTCTGTAGGCGGGACAGGGGGCCTAGAGACCCAGTACTTC. Translated, it gives CASSSVGGTGGLETQYF. This sequence joins TRBV7-2 and TRBJ2-5; TRBD1 agrees at 12 bases. Trimming at V came to 4 bases and at J to 4 bases, leaving 10 bases not matched to a gene. In germline, CDR1 is SGHTA, CDR2 FQGNSA. This CDR3 has 17 amino acids.

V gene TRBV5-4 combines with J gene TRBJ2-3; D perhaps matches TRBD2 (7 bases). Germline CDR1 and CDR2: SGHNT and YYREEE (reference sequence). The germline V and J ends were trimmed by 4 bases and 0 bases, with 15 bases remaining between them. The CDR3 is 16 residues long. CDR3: CASSPGGRASTDTQYF. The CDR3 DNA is TGTGCCAGCAGCCCGGGGGGCAGAGCTAGCACAGATACGCAGTATTTT. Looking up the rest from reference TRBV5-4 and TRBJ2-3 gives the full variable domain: ETGVTQSPTHLIKTRGQQVTLRCSSQSGHNTVSWYQQALGQGPQFIFQYYREEENGRGNFPPRFSGLQFPNYSSELNVNALELDDSALYLCASSPGGRASTDTQYFGPGTRLTVL.

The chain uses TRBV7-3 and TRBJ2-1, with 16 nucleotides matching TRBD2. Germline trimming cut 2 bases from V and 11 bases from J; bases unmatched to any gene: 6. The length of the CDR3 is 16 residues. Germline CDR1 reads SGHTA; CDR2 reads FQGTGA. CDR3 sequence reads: CASSLDGTSGGAQQFF. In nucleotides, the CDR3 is TGTGCCAGCAGCTTAGACGGGACTAGCGGGGGGGCTCAGCAGTTCTTC.

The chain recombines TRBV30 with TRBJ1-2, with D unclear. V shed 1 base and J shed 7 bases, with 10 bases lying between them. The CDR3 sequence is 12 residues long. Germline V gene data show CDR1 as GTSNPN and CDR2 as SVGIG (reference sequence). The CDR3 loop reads CAWSAGRVGYTF. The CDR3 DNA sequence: TGTGCCTGGAGTGCTGGGCGGGTTGGCTACACCTTC.

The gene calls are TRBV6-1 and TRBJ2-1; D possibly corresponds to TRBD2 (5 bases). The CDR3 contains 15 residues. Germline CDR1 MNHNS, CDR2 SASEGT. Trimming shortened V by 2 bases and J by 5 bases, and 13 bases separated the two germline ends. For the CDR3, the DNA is TGTGCCAGCAGTGAAATGGCGGGCCGGCACAATGAGCAGTTCTTC. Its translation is CASSEMAGRHNEQFF.

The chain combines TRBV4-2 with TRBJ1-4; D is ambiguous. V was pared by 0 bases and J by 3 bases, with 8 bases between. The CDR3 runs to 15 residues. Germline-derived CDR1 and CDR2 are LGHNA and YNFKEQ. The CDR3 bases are TGTGCCAGCAGCCAAGATTGGGCTGCTAATGAAAAACTGTTTTTT. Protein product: CASSQDWAANEKLFF.

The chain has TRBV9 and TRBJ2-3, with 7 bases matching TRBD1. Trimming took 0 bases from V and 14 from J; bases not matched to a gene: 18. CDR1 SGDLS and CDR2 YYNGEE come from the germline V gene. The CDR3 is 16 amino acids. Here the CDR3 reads CASSVDPSSQGLSTYF. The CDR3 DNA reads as TGTGCCAGCAGCGTAGACCCAAGCTCACAGGGGCTTTCTACGTATTTT. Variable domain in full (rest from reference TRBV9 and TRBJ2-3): DSGVTQTPKHLITATGQRVTLRCSPRSGDLSVYWYQQSLDQGLQFLIQYYNGEERAKGNILERFSAQQFPDLHSELNLSSLELGDSALYFCASSVDPSSQGLSTYFGPGTRLTVL.

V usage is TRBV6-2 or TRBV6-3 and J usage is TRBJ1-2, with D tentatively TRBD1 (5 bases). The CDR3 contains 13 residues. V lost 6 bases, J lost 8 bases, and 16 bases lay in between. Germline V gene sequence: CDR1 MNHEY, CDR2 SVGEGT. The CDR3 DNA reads TGTGCCAGCAGCCTCCGGGGGGGGATCGGCTACACCTTC. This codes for CASSLRGGIGYTF.

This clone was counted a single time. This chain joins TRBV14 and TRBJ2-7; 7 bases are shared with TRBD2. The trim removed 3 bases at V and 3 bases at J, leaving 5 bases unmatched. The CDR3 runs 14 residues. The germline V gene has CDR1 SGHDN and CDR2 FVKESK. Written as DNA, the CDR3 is TGTGCCAGCAGCCAGGGGAGGGGCTTCTACGAGCAGTACTTC. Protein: CASSQGRGFYEQYF.

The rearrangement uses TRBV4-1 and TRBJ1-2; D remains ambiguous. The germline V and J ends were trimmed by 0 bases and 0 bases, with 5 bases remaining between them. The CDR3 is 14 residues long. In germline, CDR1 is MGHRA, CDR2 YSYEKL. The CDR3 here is CASSQDSTNYGYTF. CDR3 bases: TGCGCCAGCAGCCAAGATAGTACTAACTATGGCTACACCTTC.

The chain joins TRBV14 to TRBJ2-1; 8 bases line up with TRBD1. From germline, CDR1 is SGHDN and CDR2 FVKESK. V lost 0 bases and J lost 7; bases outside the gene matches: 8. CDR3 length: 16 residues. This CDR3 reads CASSQDTGQVVNEQFF. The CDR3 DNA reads TGTGCCAGCAGCCAAGATACGGGACAGGTTGTGAATGAGCAGTTCTTC.

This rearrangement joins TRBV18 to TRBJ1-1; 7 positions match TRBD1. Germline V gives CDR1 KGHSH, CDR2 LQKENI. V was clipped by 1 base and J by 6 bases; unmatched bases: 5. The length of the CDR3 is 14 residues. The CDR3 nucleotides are TGTGCCAGCTCACCACAGGGGGCTGGCGCTGAAGCTTTCTTT. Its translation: CASSPQGAGAEAFF.

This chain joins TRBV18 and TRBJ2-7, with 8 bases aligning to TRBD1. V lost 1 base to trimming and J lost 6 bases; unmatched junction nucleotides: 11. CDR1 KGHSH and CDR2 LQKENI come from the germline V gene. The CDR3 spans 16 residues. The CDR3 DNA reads TGTGCCAGCTCACCACTCGACCAGGGGGCCACCCGCGAGCAGTACTTC. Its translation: CASSPLDQGATREQYF.

CDR3 residues: CSASRFGRGDMNEQFF. The CDR3 DNA reads TGCAGTGCTAGTCGGTTCGGTCGGGGGGATATGAATGAGCAGTTCTTC. This sequence joins TRBV20-1 and TRBJ2-1; 7 bases line up with TRBD2. This CDR3 comprises 16 residues. Per the germline V gene, CDR1 is DFQATT and CDR2 is SNEGSKA (reference sequence). V gave up 3 bases and J gave up 7 bases; unmatched junction bases: 15.

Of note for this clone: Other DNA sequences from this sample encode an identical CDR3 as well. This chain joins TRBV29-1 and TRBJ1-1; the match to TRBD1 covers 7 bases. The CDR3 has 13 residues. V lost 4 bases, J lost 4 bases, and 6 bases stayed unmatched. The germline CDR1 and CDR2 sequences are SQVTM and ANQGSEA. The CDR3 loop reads CSVGDRAGTEAFF. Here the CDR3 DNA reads TGCAGCGTTGGCGACAGGGCCGGCACTGAAGCTTTCTTT.

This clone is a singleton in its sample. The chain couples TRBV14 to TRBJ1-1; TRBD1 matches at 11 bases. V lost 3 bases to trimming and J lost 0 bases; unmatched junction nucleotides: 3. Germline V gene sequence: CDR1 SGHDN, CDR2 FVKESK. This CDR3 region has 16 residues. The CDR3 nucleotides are TGTGCCAGCAGCCAGGACAGGGGGCAAATGAACACTGAAGCTTTCTTT. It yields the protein CASSQDRGQMNTEAFF.

CDR3 in amino acids: CASSFSGGANEQFF. The CDR3 coding sequence is TGTGCCAGCAGCTTTAGCGGGGGGGCTAATGAGCAGTTCTTC. This chain joins TRBV13 and TRBJ2-1, with 11 bases identical to TRBD2. Germline CDR1 PRHDT, CDR2 FYEKMQ (reference sequence). This CDR3 has 14 residues. The V segment lost 3 bases and the J segment 7 bases; nucleotides outside the gene matches: 2.